A single sample gave rise to the 27 T cell receptor beta chains below, sequenced in a study of spatial heterogeneity in lung cancer. General study points: The study found that expanded intratumoral alpha and beta TCR counts tracked tumor mutation counts.

No antigen has been identified for these receptors. Time point in this sample: sample taken at primary tumor resection. TCRdb reprocessed the 5' RACE reads with MiXCR, giving one entry per CDR3 protein. The table lists around 6,200 distinct CDR3 sequences, around an eighth of them singletons. This sample comprised lung tumor tissue, obtained at surgery. The source is a male donor with early-stage non-small cell lung cancer.

In the case of this clonotype: Since it is a stray read in a library aimed at alpha chains, this beta chain has a size that is not meaningful. J is TRBJ1-2 and V is TRBV9, with unresolved D. Trimming shortened V by 3 bases and J by 7 bases, and 10 bases separated the two germline ends. Germline loops: CDR1 SGDLS, CDR2 YYNGEE. The CDR3 runs to 12 residues. The CDR3 region has the DNA TGTGCCAGCAGCGCATCAGCGCTTGGCTACACCTTC. Translating gives CASSASALGYTF.

This clonotype is large (0.1 to 1%). A library made for alpha chains picked up this beta chain off target, so its size means little. This chain connects TRBV18 to TRBJ1-6; D unresolved. The CDR3 runs 14 residues. Germline lookup yields CDR1 KGHSH and CDR2 LQKENI. V was clipped by 4 bases and J by 5 bases, with 9 bases between them. CDR3 residues: CASSLQDHNSPLHF. The CDR3 region has the DNA TGTGCCAGCTCACTCCAGGACCATAATTCACCCCTCCACTTT.

As concerns this clonotype: As an off-target read in a library built for alpha chains, this beta chain has a frequency of little significance. The chain joins TRBV5-6 to TRBJ2-7; D is tentatively TRBD1 or TRBD2 (5 bases each). This CDR3 spans 14 amino acids. Germline CDR1 and CDR2: SGHDT and YYEEEE. V shed 2 bases and J shed 6 bases, with 15 bases lying between them. The CDR3 region is CASSFGTISREQYF. The CDR3 DNA sequence: TGTGCCAGCAGCTTCGGGACCATCTCACGCGAGCAGTACTTC.

This clonotype was recorded many times. Within a library made for alpha chains, this beta chain is off target, and its count is uninformative. The V gene is TRBV7-3, the J gene TRBJ2-3; a possible D gene is TRBD1 (5 bases). Trimming removed 5 bases from V and 5 bases from J, with 11 bases in between. Germline lookup yields CDR1 SGHTA and CDR2 FQGTGA. The CDR3 runs 13 residues. CDR3 region: CASSTRQKDTQYF. The DNA of the CDR3 is TGTGCCAGCAGCACTCGACAGAAAGATACGCAGTATTTT.

Points on this clonotype: For a library built for alpha chains, this beta chain is a stray read; little rests on its size. The rearrangement links TRBV6-5 to TRBJ1-1; D is unclear. The CDR3 has 14 amino acids. The V and J ends lost 6 bases and 2 bases respectively, with 13 bases between them. The germline gives CDR1 MNHEY, CDR2 SVGAGI. The CDR3 region has the DNA TGTGCCAGCAGACAACCAGGTGAAAACACTGAAGCTTTCTTT. This encodes CASRQPGENTEAFF.

This clonotype is labeled as medium-sized (0.01 to 0.1%). The library was prepared for alpha chains; this beta chain is a stray read, so its frequency means little. The chain's CDR3 is CASSLLAGVLNEQFF. The CDR3 nucleotides are TGTGCCAGCAGCTTACTAGCGGGAGTTCTCAATGAGCAGTTCTTC. This sequence joins TRBV12-3 or TRBV12-4 and TRBJ2-1; 11 bases are shared with TRBD2. CDR3 length: 15 amino acids. The J segment lost 6 bases and the V segment lost 6 bases, leaving 7 bases of the junction unmatched.

The table lists this clonotype with a few counts. A library made for alpha chains picked up this beta chain off target, so its size means little. The rearrangement uses TRBV7-9 and TRBJ1-4; 9 bases match TRBD1. Unmatched junction bases numbered 5, after V lost 4 bases and J lost 8 bases. The CDR3 is 14 residues long. Germline CDR1 SEHNR, CDR2 FQNEAQ (reference sequence). The CDR3 DNA reads as TGTGCCAGCAGCTCGTACAGGGGGCGGGAAAAACTGTTTTTT. Its protein is CASSSYRGREKLFF.

This clonotype was observed at least ten times. The library was prepared for alpha chains; this beta chain is a stray read, so its frequency means little. V and J are TRBV4-3 and TRBJ2-3; 7 bases agree with TRBD2. Germline loops: CDR1 LGHNA, CDR2 YSLEER. V lost 0 bases and J lost 4; bases outside the gene matches: 4. There are 15 residues in the CDR3. DNA of the CDR3: TGCGCCAGCAGCCAAGATAGGGCGGGAGCAGATACGCAGTATTTT. It encodes CASSQDRAGADTQYF.

This clonotype is termed medium-sized. For a library built for alpha chains, this beta chain is a stray read; little rests on its size. The chain carries TRBV7-9 and TRBJ1-5; no clear D gene. Per germline, CDR1 SEHNR and CDR2 FQNEAQ (reference sequence). V dropped 1 base and J dropped 11 bases, with 9 bases sitting between them. The CDR3 totals 12 residues. CDR3 in amino acids: CASSLVGQTQHF. The CDR3 nucleotides read TGTGCCAGCAGCTTAGTCGGGCAAACCCAGCATTTT.

This clonotype appeared a few times. This beta chain came through as a stray read in a library set up for alpha chains, and its size says little. The rearrangement joins TRBV20-1 to TRBJ2-3, with 10 nucleotides matching TRBD2. Germline trimming cut 6 bases from V and 2 bases from J; bases unmatched to any gene: 8. The CDR3 runs 15 residues. CDR1 is DFQATT and CDR2 is SNEGSKA in the germline V gene (reference sequence). The DNA of the CDR3 is TGCAGTGCAAATCCTAGCGGGAGCCCCACAGATACGCAGTATTTT. It translates to CSANPSGSPTDTQYF.

Comments on this clonotype: Because this beta chain is a stray read in a library intended to capture alpha chains, its abundance should not be given much weight. The chain combines TRBV5-1 with TRBJ2-2; D is unclear. The CDR3 has 14 amino acids. CDR1 and CDR2 from the germline V gene are SGHRS and YFSETQ. V lost 5 bases and J 1 base, leaving 9 bases between the germline ends. This CDR3 is CASSYAMNTGELFF. The CDR3 DNA is TGCGCCAGCAGTTACGCAATGAACACCGGGGAGCTGTTTTTT.

By proportion, this clonotype is medium-sized. The library was designed around alpha chains, so this beta chain is a stray read whose abundance carries little weight. The chain employs TRBV6-5 and TRBJ1-1; D unclear. Germline V gene sequence: CDR1 MNHEY, CDR2 SVGAGI. The CDR3 runs to 19 residues. Between the trimmed V and J ends, which lost 5 bases and 7 bases, there was a span of 32 bases. The CDR3 here is CASSLRTSGSGKNRHEAFF. The CDR3 region has the DNA TGTGCCAGCAGTCTCCGAACGAGTGGGTCGGGCAAAAATCGCCATGAAGCTTTCTTT.

This clonotype was seen at least ten times. This beta chain is an off-target read within a library intended for alpha chains, so its frequency means little. The chain recombines TRBV12-3 or TRBV12-4 with TRBJ1-2, with D possibly matching TRBD1 (6 bases). Trimming pared 3 bases from V and 7 bases from J, leaving 12 bases between. The CDR3 has 13 residues. In DNA, the CDR3 is TGTGCCAGCAGTTTTACAGGGAAGGGTGGCTACACCTTC. This gives the protein CASSFTGKGGYTF.

Relative to its sample, this clonotype is large (0.1 to 1%). This beta chain lies outside the target of a library built for alpha chains; its clone size means little. J is TRBJ1-2 and V is TRBV10-3, with a possible D match to TRBD1 (6 bases). CDR1 and CDR2 (germline): ENHRY, SYGVKD. V lost 7 bases, J lost 2 bases, and 8 bases lay in between. The CDR3 runs to 12 residues. For the CDR3, the DNA is TGTGCCATCATGGGGGGCAACTATGGCTACACCTTC. Its protein product is CAIMGGNYGYTF.

This clonotype is medium-sized by share. This beta chain came through as a stray read in a library set up for alpha chains, and its size says little. The gene calls are TRBV12-3 or TRBV12-4 and TRBJ1-1; D remains unclear. Deletions cut 2 bases from V and 8 bases from J, with 12 bases between. This CDR3 spans 13 amino acids. The CDR3 region is CASSLPRRGEAFF. The CDR3 nucleotides read TGTGCCAGCAGTTTACCGAGACGTGGGGAAGCTTTCTTT.

As regards this clonotype: The library was built for alpha chains, so this beta chain is an off-target read and its size means little. This chain links TRBV10-2 with TRBJ2-5, with TRBD2 as a possible D gene (6 bases). Germline lookup yields CDR1 WSHSY and CDR2 SAAADI. V lost 6 bases and J 5 bases, leaving 19 bases between the germline ends. This CDR3 is 15 amino acids long. As DNA, the CDR3 is TGCGCCAGCAGGGAGGGACCCTCTGGGTGGGAGACCCAGTACTTC. Translation: CASREGPSGWETQYF.

Concerning this clonotype itself: A library made for alpha chains picked up this beta chain off target, so its size means little. The J gene is TRBJ2-2, the V gene TRBV10-3, with D unclear. The length of the CDR3 is 15 residues. Looked up from germline, CDR1 is ENHRY and CDR2 is SYGVKD. V shed 0 bases and J shed 6 bases, with 11 bases lying between them. The chain's CDR3 is CAISESFLDPGELFF. In DNA, the CDR3 is TGTGCCATCAGTGAGTCGTTTCTAGATCCCGGGGAGCTGTTTTTT.

This clonotype was found many times. With the library built for alpha chains, this beta chain is off target and its frequency is not meaningful. The chain joins TRBV20-1 to TRBJ2-7; 8 bases are a match to TRBD1. Germline lookup yields CDR1 DFQATT and CDR2 SNEGSKA (reference sequence). Losses at the gene ends were 1 base for V and 7 bases for J; bases not matched to a gene: 3. This CDR3 region has 12 residues. The CDR3 region is CSARGQGSEQYF. The CDR3 region has the DNA TGCAGTGCTAGAGGACAGGGGAGTGAGCAGTACTTC.

This clonotype counts as medium-sized. A library prepared for alpha chains yielded this beta chain as an off-target read; its size is of little meaning. The chain has TRBV24-1 and TRBJ1-2; D possibly corresponds to TRBD1 (6 bases). This CDR3 is built from 13 residues. CDR1 is KGHDR, CDR2 SFDVKD, per germline. V was shortened by 4 bases and J by 6 bases, with 11 bases between the two germline ends. In DNA, the CDR3 is TGTGCCACCAGTGACTCAACAGGGAATGGCTACACCTTC. Amino acids: CATSDSTGNGYTF.

This clonotype is medium-sized (0.01 to 0.1%) within its sample. Since it is a stray read in a library aimed at alpha chains, this beta chain has a size that is not meaningful. The chain joins TRBV20-1 to TRBJ1-5; no definite D call. CDR3 length equals 15 residues. The germline V gene has CDR1 DFQATT and CDR2 SNEGSKA (reference sequence). The ends were cut back, 1 base at V and 4 bases at J, with 14 bases in the middle. CDR3 amino acids: CSARALGGGNQPQHF. The CDR3 region has the DNA TGCAGTGCTAGAGCACTGGGTGGAGGGAATCAGCCCCAGCATTTT.

Sample share makes this clonotype medium-sized. This beta chain represents an off-target read in a library built for alpha chains; its size is of limited meaning. The chain joins TRBV19 to TRBJ1-5; a weak D match, TRBD1 (5 bases). Trimming shortened V by 4 bases and J by 6 bases, and 19 bases separated the two germline ends. Germline lookup yields CDR1 LNHDA and CDR2 SQIVND (reference sequence). The CDR3 extends over 16 amino acids. Here the CDR3 DNA reads TGTGCCAGTAGTACTCTCAGGGAACTATGGAGTCAGCCCCAGCATTTT. It translates to CASSTLRELWSQPQHF.

Worth noting for this clonotype: This beta chain is off target for a library built for alpha chains, so its abundance means little. The chain is built from TRBV7-9 and TRBJ1-2, with D possibly being TRBD1 (6 bases). Between the trimmed V and J ends, which lost 4 bases and 3 bases, there was a span of 12 bases. CDR3 size: 14 residues. Germline V CDR1 and CDR2: SEHNR, FQNEAQ (reference sequence). CDR3 loop: CASSYGGGDYGYTF. The CDR3 nucleotides are TGTGCCAGCAGCTACGGGGGCGGCGACTATGGCTACACCTTC.

Points on this clonotype: This beta chain is off target for a library built for alpha chains, so its abundance means little. The CDR3 DNA is TGTGCCAGTAGTACGGACAGGGTCCTCCACTTT. The encoded protein is CASSTDRVLHF. The V call is TRBV19, the J call TRBJ1-6, with TRBD1 matching over 8 bases. Germline V CDR1 and CDR2: LNHDA, SQIVND (reference sequence). The CDR3 spans 11 residues. The J segment lost 15 bases and the V segment lost 4 bases, leaving 2 bases of the junction unmatched.

This clonotype was detected many times. This beta chain came through as a stray read in a library set up for alpha chains, and its size says little. The V and J genes are TRBV5-4 and TRBJ2-3; no clear D. Trimming pared 0 bases from V and 6 bases from J, leaving 5 bases between. CDR3 length: 12 amino acids. Germline CDR1 and CDR2: SGHNT and YYREEE (reference sequence). CDR3 residues: CASSLDGDTQYF. For the CDR3, the DNA is TGTGCCAGCAGCTTGGACGGGGATACGCAGTATTTT.

Many counts were recorded for this clonotype. Since the library was made to target alpha chains, this beta chain is a stray read and its abundance is not meaningful. This sequence joins TRBV7-2 and TRBJ1-5; D not certain. The ends were cut back, 5 bases at V and 7 bases at J, with 9 bases in the middle. The V gene's germline CDR1 is SGHTA and CDR2 FQGNSA. This CDR3 is 12 amino acids long. DNA of the CDR3: TGTGCCAGCAGCCCCTACGGGCAGCCCCAGCATTTT. This gives the protein CASSPYGQPQHF.

This clonotype was picked up a small number of times. This beta chain slipped into a library made for alpha chains as a stray read, so its size is not meaningful. This chain joins TRBV7-9 and TRBJ2-7, with 12 bases that match TRBD1. V shed 10 bases and J 5 bases; nucleotides not matched to a gene: 24. The CDR3 is made up of 19 amino acids. Germline V gene sequence: CDR1 SEHNR, CDR2 FQNEAQ (reference sequence). Here the CDR3 DNA reads TGTGCCACCTCTGGACGGGATAGTGGGACAGGGGGCGCAGTGAACGAGCAGTACTTC. It yields the protein CATSGRDSGTGGAVNEQYF.

This clonotype was observed many times. As an off-target read in a library built for alpha chains, this beta chain has a frequency of little significance. V usage is TRBV18 and J usage is TRBJ2-2; TRBD2 matches at 11 bases. This CDR3 has 18 amino acids. The V gene's germline CDR1 is KGHSH and CDR2 LQKENI. J gave up 3 bases and V 2 bases, and 8 bases lay outside the gene matches. The CDR3 coding sequence is TGTGCCAGCTCACCAACTAGCGGGGGACCCGCGGACACCGGGGAGCTGTTTTTT. Amino acids: CASSPTSGGPADTGELFF.